The T cell receptor beta chain described here comes from a study of beta chain features in type 1 diabetes. This clone was counted between two and nine times. As yet, its antigen is unknown. Every sorted population was more than 95% pure. Study-level findings and limits: With patients and controls alike, PCR might favor shorter templates to an equal degree.

Of the isolated RNA, all was reverse transcribed, and so the sequenced material was expressed TCRB transcripts. Naive, central memory and regulatory T cell samples yielded around 3.5 million reads on average. TCRdb's copy holds only in-frame clones and misses some; the assay was immunoSEQ multiplex PCR. The sample shows 390,000 or so clones, about 15% of them seen only once. Sequencing was carried out using naive CD4+ T cells from blood. The sequence was collected from a man aged 25 to 45 in good health.

CDR3 loop: CASSPYDTQYF. In DNA, the CDR3 is TGTGCCAGCAGCCCTTATGATACGCAGTATTTT. The chain recombines TRBV7-9 with TRBJ2-3, with D unresolved. V was trimmed by 5 bases and J by 6 bases, leaving 6 bases between them. The germline V gene has CDR1 SEHNR and CDR2 FQNEAQ (reference sequence). CDR3 length equals 11 residues.